These 21 T cell receptor beta chains share one sample of origin, sequenced in a study of PD-1 blockade in classical Hodgkin lymphoma. Generated by immunoSEQ multiplex PCR, the TCRdb table keeps only in-frame clones and is missing some. The sample includes tens of thousands of clones, about 85% of them seen just once. The time point here: cycle 4 day 1 (C4D1), after 6 weeks of nivolumab. All the patients suffered relapse after autologous stem cell transplantation, and brentuximab vedotin exposure differed. The material sequenced was peripheral blood mononuclear cells (PBMCs), taken before the fourth cycle of nivolumab. These TCRs come from a human donor with classical Hodgkin lymphoma.

The chain couples TRBV5-1 to TRBJ2-5; TRBD1 matches 8 bases. J was trimmed by 4 bases and V by 2 bases; bases with no gene match: 10. The CDR3 sequence is 16 residues long. Germline V gives CDR1 SGHRS, CDR2 YFSETQ. The CDR3 reads CASSLGSGGGGETQYF. In DNA, the CDR3 is TGCGCCAGCAGCTTAGGGTCAGGGGGCGGCGGAGAGACCCAGTACTTC.

This clone was recorded only once. V is TRBV7-8 and J is TRBJ2-2; D possibly uses TRBD1 or TRBD2 (5 bases each). Germline V gives CDR1 SGHVS, CDR2 FQNEAQ. This CDR3 is 15 amino acids long. The V end lost 1 base, the J end lost 6 bases, and 12 bases lay between the germline ends. In DNA form, the CDR3 reads TGTGCCAGCAGCTTAGTGGGGGTTGAGGCCGGGGAGCTGTTTTTT. It yields the protein CASSLVGVEAGELFF.

This clone was observed a few times. The V and J genes are TRBV12-2 and TRBJ1-5. TRBV12-2 is shown as a pseudogene. This CDR3 is built from 16 residues. The CDR3 loop reads CASRLALDGSNQPQHF. The CDR3 region has the DNA TGTGCAAGTCGCTTAGCGTTGGACGGAAGCAATCAGCCCCAGCATTTT.

Only a few counts were recorded for this clone. V gene TRBV7-9 combines with J gene TRBJ1-2; D remains ambiguous. The germline V gene has CDR1 SEHNR and CDR2 FQNEAQ (reference sequence). The CDR3 sequence is 12 residues long. Between the trimmed V and J ends, which lost 8 bases and 6 bases, there was a span of 13 bases. The CDR3 here is CASGVDLDGYTF. CDR3 nucleotide sequence: TGTGCCAGCGGAGTGGACCTGGATGGCTACACCTTC. Full variable domain (remainder filled in from reference TRBV7-9 and TRBJ1-2): DTGVSQNPRHKITKRGQNVTFRCDPISEHNRLYWYRQTLGQGPEFLTYFQNEAQLEKSRLLSDRFSAERPKGSFSTLEIQRTEQGDSAMYLCASGVDLDGYTFGSGTRLTVV.

V is TRBV5-1 and J is TRBJ1-3; D gene uncertain. The V end was cut by 4 bases, the J end by 2 bases, with 16 bases between. Germline V gene sequence: CDR1 SGHRS, CDR2 YFSETQ. The CDR3 loop spans 16 amino acids. In DNA form, the CDR3 reads TGCGCCAGCAGCCCACGGGCAGAGCAGGCTGGAAACACCATATATTTT. It translates to CASSPRAEQAGNTIYF. The whole variable domain, filled in from reference TRBV5-1 and TRBJ1-3, reads KAGVTQTPRYLIKTRGQQVTLSCSPISGHRSVSWYQQTPGQGLQFLFEYFSETQRNKGNFPGRFSGRQFSNSRSEMNVSTLELGDSALYLCASSPRAEQAGNTIYFGEGSWLTVV.

About this clone: Additional DNA sequences in this sample encode the identical CDR3. The chain joins TRBV5-1 to TRBJ2-5; 7 bases match TRBD1. This CDR3 region has 14 residues. V lost 4 bases, J lost 1 base, and 4 bases stayed unmatched. Per germline, CDR1 SGHRS and CDR2 YFSETQ. The CDR3 coding sequence is TGCGCCAGCAGCCCACAGGGGCCCCAAGAGACCCAGTACTTC. The encoded protein is CASSPQGPQETQYF.

The genes are TRBV7-9 and TRBJ2-5, with unresolved D. This CDR3 contains 14 residues. Germline CDR1 and CDR2: SEHNR and FQNEAQ (reference sequence). Trimming took off 2 bases at V and 0 bases at J, with 7 bases between the two ends. In DNA, the CDR3 is TGTGCCAGCAGCTTAAGGCAGGACCAAGAGACCCAGTACTTC. This translates into CASSLRQDQETQYF.

The chain links TRBV5-1 to TRBJ2-3; no reliable D call. Germline-derived CDR1 and CDR2 are SGHRS and YFSETQ. Trimming took off 4 bases at V and 2 bases at J, with 11 bases between the two ends. This CDR3 contains 14 residues. CDR3 coding DNA: TGCGCCAGCAGCACGGACGGGCCCACAGATACGCAGTATTTT. This sequence encodes CASSTDGPTDTQYF.

The chain joins TRBV7-9 to TRBJ1-1; D is uncertain. Germline V gene lookup returns CDR1 SEHNR and CDR2 FQNEAQ (reference sequence). The CDR3 extends over 15 amino acids. The V gene lost 4 bases and the J gene lost 2 bases, with 14 bases spanning the gap. The DNA of the CDR3 is TGTGCCAGCAGCTCCCACGGACGGGTTAACACTGAAGCTTTCTTT. It specifies CASSSHGRVNTEAFF.

The J gene is TRBJ2-1, the V gene TRBV10-1; D possibly corresponds to TRBD1 (5 bases). CDR3 length: 14 residues. The V end was cut by 4 bases, the J end by 10 bases, with 17 bases between. CDR1 WNHNN and CDR2 SYGVQD come from the germline V gene (reference sequence). DNA of the CDR3: TGCGCCAGCAGTGCCCTACAACAGGCCGGGGAGCAGTTCTTC. Translation: CASSALQQAGEQFF.

The chain carries TRBV4-1 and TRBJ1-3; no firm D call. The CDR3 has 18 amino acids. The V gene lost 4 bases and the J gene lost 0 bases, with 19 bases spanning the gap. The V gene's germline CDR1 is MGHRA and CDR2 YSYEKL. The CDR3 DNA reads as TGCGCCAGCAGCCTTCACGCAGGACCGAAGGGCTCTGGAAACACCATATATTTT. It is translated as CASSLHAGPKGSGNTIYF.

The chain combines TRBV5-4 with TRBJ1-2, with a possible D match to TRBD1 (5 bases). The V and J ends lost 5 bases and 4 bases respectively, with 12 bases between them. This CDR3 has 13 amino acids. Germline CDR1 SGHNT, CDR2 YYREEE (reference sequence). The CDR3 loop is CASRAQDFYGYTF. The DNA for the CDR3 is TGTGCCAGCAGAGCACAGGATTTCTATGGCTACACCTTC.

This chain uses TRBV7-9 with TRBJ2-1; 15 nucleotides align to TRBD2. Germline CDR1 reads SEHNR; CDR2 reads FQNEAQ (reference sequence). The J segment lost 1 base and the V segment lost 5 bases, leaving 9 bases of the junction unmatched. The CDR3 covers 19 residues. The CDR3 region has the DNA TGTGCCAGCAGCCCCCGGACTAGCGGGGGGGCCGGATCCTACAATGAGCAGTTCTTC. This sequence encodes CASSPRTSGGAGSYNEQFF.

This clone was seen only a few times. The chain combines TRBV6-6 with TRBJ1-2; D ambiguous. The CDR3 runs 13 residues. Per germline, CDR1 MNHNY and CDR2 SVGAGI (reference sequence). V lost 5 bases, J lost 2 bases, and 9 bases lay in between. The CDR3 nucleotides are TGTGCCAGCAGTCAAACAGAAAACTATGGCTACACCTTC. Protein: CASSQTENYGYTF.

The genes are TRBV16 and TRBJ1-3; no definite D call. Trimming took 1 base from V and 0 from J, leaving 4 bases between them. From germline, CDR1 is KGHSY and CDR2 FQNENV. There are 14 residues in the CDR3. The CDR3: CASSQLTSGNTIYF. DNA of the CDR3: TGTGCCAGCAGCCAATTGACCTCTGGAAACACCATATATTTT.

The chain has TRBV28 and TRBJ2-3; possible D gene TRBD2, 5 bases. This CDR3 contains 17 residues. V lost 7 bases, J lost 6 bases, and 26 bases lay in between. CDR1 and CDR2 from the germline V gene are MDHEN and SYDVKM. This CDR3 is CASTSATSQAGLDTQYF. The CDR3 DNA is TGTGCCAGCACCTCCGCAACTAGTCAGGCAGGTCTCGATACGCAGTATTTT. The entire variable domain, with the rest obtained from reference TRBV28 and TRBJ2-3, is as follows: DVKVTQSSRYLVKRTGEKVFLECVQDMDHENMFWYRQDPGLGLRLIYFSYDVKMKEKGDIPEGYSVSREKKERFSLILESASTNQTSMYLCASTSATSQAGLDTQYFGPGTRLTVL.

The chain uses TRBV11-1 and TRBJ2-1; D perhaps matches TRBD2 (5 bases). CDR1 and CDR2 from the germline V gene are SGHAT and FQDESV (reference sequence). The CDR3 runs to 14 residues. The V end was cut by 4 bases, the J end by 8 bases, with 15 bases between. The CDR3: CASSSMASSYEQFF. In nucleotides, the CDR3 is TGTGCCAGCAGCTCTATGGCTAGCTCCTATGAGCAGTTCTTC.

The chain has TRBV5-1 and TRBJ1-6; possible D gene TRBD1, 5 bases. V was pared by 6 bases and J by 5 bases, with 12 bases between. The CDR3 sequence is 14 residues long. Germline assignment: CDR1 SGHRS and CDR2 YFSETQ. Here the CDR3 DNA reads TGCGCCAGCACTGAACAGGACGATAATTCACCCCTCCACTTT. It is translated as CASTEQDDNSPLHF.

About this clone itself: An end of the junction does not agree with germline; a read error may underlie this. This sequence joins TRBV5-6 and TRBJ1-2; TRBD1 agrees at 8 bases. Germline V gene lookup returns CDR1 SGHDT and CDR2 YYEEEE. This CDR3 spans 11 amino acids. The CDR3 region is CASSLGDRPIF. In nucleotides, the CDR3 is TGTGCCAGCAGCTTGGGGGACAGGCCCATCTTC.

V and J are TRBV14 and TRBJ1-6; D might be TRBD1 (6 bases). The CDR3 spans 16 residues. Germline V gene lookup returns CDR1 SGHDN and CDR2 FVKESK. Trimming left V 0 bases short and J 4 bases short, with 10 bases between. CDR3 loop: CASSQDGGRYNSPLHF. CDR3 nucleotides: TGTGCCAGCAGCCAAGACGGGGGCCGGTATAATTCACCCCTCCACTTT. Full variable domain (remainder filled in from reference TRBV14 and TRBJ1-6): EAGVTQFPSHSVIEKGQTVTLRCDPISGHDNLYWYRRVMGKEIKFLLHFVKESKQDESGMPNNRFLAERTGGTYSTLKVQPAELEDSGVYFCASSQDGGRYNSPLHFGNGTRLTVT.

The chain employs TRBV9 and TRBJ2-1; a possible D gene is TRBD2 (6 bases). Germline V lookup: CDR1 SGDLS, CDR2 YYNGEE. Trimming removed 3 bases from V and 8 bases from J, with 18 bases in between. The CDR3 has 15 residues. The CDR3 nucleotides read TGTGCCAGCAGCGCCTGGGGGGTAGCGATCCATGAGCAGTTCTTC. This translates into CASSAWGVAIHEQFF.